Sequencing of this T cell receptor beta chain was carried out in a study of response to subunit inactivated influenza vaccine. Study results and caveats: It was the authors' suggestion that each seasonal influenza vaccination recruits few new T cells.

V lost 7 bases, J lost 1 base, and 20 bases lay in between. The CDR3 has 16 amino acids. Germline V CDR1 and CDR2: SGHTA, FQGTGA. On this clonotype itself: No antigen is known for it.

In TCRdb, the RT-PCR reads were re-called with MiXCR into one record per CDR3 protein. The sample has around 250,000 distinct CDR3 sequences; 9% to 15% are singletons. This TCR derives from a man in his fifties or sixties who received an inactivated influenza vaccine. The V call is TRBV7-3, the J call TRBJ2-7, with D hard to call. Sequenced material: non-naive T cells sorted from PBMCs, taken 14 to 15 days before vaccination. CDR3 loop: CASTLGSRRRSYEQYF. For the CDR3, the DNA is TGTGCCAGCACCCTAGGTAGTCGCAGGCGATCCTACGAGCAGTACTTC.